Here is one T cell receptor (beta chain) with its context. The antigen is unknown. The data are from a study of T-cell memory formation after mild COVID-19. Study context: Largely, TCR clusters stayed within a single donor. Findings and caveats of the study: A subset of responding clones appeared in pre-infection memory, suggesting cross-reactive memory joined. The second-wave clones peaking on day 37 were not confirmed as SARS-CoV-2-specific.

The germline V gene encodes CDR1 GTSNPN and CDR2 SVGIG (reference sequence). The CDR3 sequence is 14 residues long. V gave up 0 bases and J gave up 5 bases, with 10 bases separating them. TCR alpha and TCR beta cDNA libraries carrying sample barcodes and UMIs were produced by 5'RACE using constant-segment primers. MiXCR, run by TCRdb on the 5' RACE reads, gives a single entry per CDR3 protein. The sample lists 550,000 to 600,000 distinct CDR3 sequences; about 20% were seen once. The sequenced material came from PBMCs or a T cell subset sorted from them (not recorded which). The source of this sequence is an adult woman who had mild COVID-19 (a few samples of this study predate the infection). Cell type and time point are not known. The V and J genes are TRBV30 and TRBJ1-4, with a weak D call TRBD1 (5 bases). CDR3 amino acids: CAWSVLGGNEKLFF. DNA for the CDR3: TGTGCCTGGAGTGTACTCGGGGGGAATGAAAAACTGTTTTTT.